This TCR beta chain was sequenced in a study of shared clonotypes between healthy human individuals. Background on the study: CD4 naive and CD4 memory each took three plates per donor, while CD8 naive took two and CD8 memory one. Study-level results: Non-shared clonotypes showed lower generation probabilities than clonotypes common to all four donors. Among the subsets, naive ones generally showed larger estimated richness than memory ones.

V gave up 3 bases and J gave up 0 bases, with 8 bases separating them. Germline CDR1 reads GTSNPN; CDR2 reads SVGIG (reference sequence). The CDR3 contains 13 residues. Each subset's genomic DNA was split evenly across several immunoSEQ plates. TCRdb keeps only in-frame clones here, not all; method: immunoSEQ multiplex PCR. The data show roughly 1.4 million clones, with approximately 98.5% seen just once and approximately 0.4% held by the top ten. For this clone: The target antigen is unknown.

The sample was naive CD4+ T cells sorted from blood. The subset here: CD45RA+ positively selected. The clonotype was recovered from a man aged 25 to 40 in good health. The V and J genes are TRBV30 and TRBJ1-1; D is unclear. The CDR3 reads CAWRKTLNTEAFF. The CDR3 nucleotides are TGTGCCTGGAGAAAGACCCTGAACACTGAAGCTTTCTTT.